This T cell receptor (beta chain) was captured by sequencing in a study of blood T cells in healthy people across ages. Whole-study results and caveats: More naive CD4+ cells and higher diversity marked long-lived donors relative to aged donors.

Unmatched junction bases numbered 16, after V lost 0 bases and J lost 11 bases. The CDR3 is 19 amino acids. The germline gives CDR1 MGHRA, CDR2 YSYEKL. Alongside a J-beta primer mix, a sample-barcoded 5' primer served in a second PCR lasting roughly 6 to 11 cycles. One entry per CDR3 protein, called by TCRdb with MiXCR from the 5' RACE reads. The sample lists hundreds of thousands of distinct CDR3 sequences; 45% to 50% were seen once. This clonotype was seen only a few times. Its target is not known. The sequence was obtained from a man aged 30 to 39 in good health. The chain has TRBV4-1 and TRBJ2-1, with TRBD2 identical over 13 bases. Sample: blood. In DNA, the CDR3 is TGCGCCAGCAGCCAAGACAGATTCGGACTAGCGGGGGTAGTTGATAAGCAGTTCTTC. This codes for CASSQDRFGLAGVVDKQFF.